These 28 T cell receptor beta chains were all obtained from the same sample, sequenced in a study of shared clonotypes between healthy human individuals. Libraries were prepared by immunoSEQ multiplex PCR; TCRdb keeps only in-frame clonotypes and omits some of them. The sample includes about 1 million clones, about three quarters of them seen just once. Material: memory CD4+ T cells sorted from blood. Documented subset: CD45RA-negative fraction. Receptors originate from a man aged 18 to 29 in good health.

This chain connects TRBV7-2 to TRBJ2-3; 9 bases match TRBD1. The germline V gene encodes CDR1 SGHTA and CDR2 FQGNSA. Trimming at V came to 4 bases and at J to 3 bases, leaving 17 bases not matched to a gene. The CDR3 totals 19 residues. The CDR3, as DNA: TGTGCCAGCAGCTCGTCCCGGGACAGGGTACGGTTGGGAACAGATACGCAGTATTTT. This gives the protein CASSSSRDRVRLGTDTQYF. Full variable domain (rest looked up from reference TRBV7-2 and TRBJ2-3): GAGVSQSPSNKVTEKGKDVELRCDPISGHTALYWYRQSLGQGLEFLIYFQGNSAPDKSGLPSDRFSAERTGGSVSTLTIQRTQQEDSAVYLCASSSSRDRVRLGTDTQYFGPGTRLTVL.

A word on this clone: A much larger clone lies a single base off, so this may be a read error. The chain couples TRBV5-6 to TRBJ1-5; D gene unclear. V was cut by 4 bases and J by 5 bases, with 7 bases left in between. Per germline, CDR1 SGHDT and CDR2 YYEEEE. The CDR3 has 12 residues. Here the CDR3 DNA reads TGTGCCAGCAGCGACGGGTATCAGCCCCAGCATTTT. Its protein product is CASSDGYQPQHF. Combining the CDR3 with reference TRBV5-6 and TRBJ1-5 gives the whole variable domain DAGVTQSPTHLIKTRGQQVTLRCSPKSGHDTVSWYQQALGQGPQFIFQYYEEEERQRGNFPDRFSGHQFPNYSSELNVNALLLGDSALYLCASSDGYQPQHFGDGTRLSIL.

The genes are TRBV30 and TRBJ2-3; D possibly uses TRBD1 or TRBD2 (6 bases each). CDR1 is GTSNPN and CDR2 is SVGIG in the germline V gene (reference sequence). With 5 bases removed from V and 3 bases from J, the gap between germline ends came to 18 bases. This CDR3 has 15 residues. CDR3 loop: CAWALQGLGTDTQYF. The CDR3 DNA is TGTGCCTGGGCCCTACAGGGACTTGGGACAGATACGCAGTATTTT.

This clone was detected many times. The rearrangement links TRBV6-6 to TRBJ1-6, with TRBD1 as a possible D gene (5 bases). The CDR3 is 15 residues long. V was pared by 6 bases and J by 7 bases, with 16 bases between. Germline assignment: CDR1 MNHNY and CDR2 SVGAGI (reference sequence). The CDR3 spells CASRPSSSGNSPLHF. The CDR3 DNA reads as TGTGCCAGCAGGCCCTCATCCTCAGGGAATTCACCCCTCCACTTT.

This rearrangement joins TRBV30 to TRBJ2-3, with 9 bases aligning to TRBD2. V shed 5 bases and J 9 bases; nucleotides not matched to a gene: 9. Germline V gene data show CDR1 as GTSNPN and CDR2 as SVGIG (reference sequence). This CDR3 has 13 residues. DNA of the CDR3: TGTGCCTGGGGGTTAGCGGGGGCGGGCACGCAGTATTTT. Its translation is CAWGLAGAGTQYF.

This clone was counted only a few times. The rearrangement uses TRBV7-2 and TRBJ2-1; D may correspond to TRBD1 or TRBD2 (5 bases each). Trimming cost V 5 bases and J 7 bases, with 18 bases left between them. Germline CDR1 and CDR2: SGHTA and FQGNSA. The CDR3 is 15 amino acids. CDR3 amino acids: CASSVRGSRGNEQFF. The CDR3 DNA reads TGTGCCAGCAGCGTTCGAGGGAGTAGGGGAAATGAGCAGTTCTTC.

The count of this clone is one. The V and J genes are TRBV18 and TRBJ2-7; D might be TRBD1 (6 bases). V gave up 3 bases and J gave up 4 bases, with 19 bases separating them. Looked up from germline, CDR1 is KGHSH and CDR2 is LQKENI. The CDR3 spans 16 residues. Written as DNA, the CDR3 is TGTGCCAGCTCACCCCGAGGGGGTAAATCTCTATACGAGCAGTACTTC. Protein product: CASSPRGGKSLYEQYF.

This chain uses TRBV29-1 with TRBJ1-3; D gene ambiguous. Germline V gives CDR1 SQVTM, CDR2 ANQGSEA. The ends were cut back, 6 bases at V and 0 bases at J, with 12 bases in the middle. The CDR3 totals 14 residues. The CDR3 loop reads CSVASTLSGNTIYF. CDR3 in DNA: TGCAGCGTCGCGTCCACCCTCTCTGGAAACACCATATATTTT. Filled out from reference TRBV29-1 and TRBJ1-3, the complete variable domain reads SAVISQKPSRDICQRGTSLTIQCQVDSQVTMMFWYRQQPGQSLTLIATANQGSEATYESGFVIDKFPISRPNLTFSTLTVSNMSPEDSSIYLCSVASTLSGNTIYFGEGSWLTVV.

The CDR3 nucleotides are TGTGCCTGGAGGACAGGGGGCGGGTATAATTCACCCCTCCACTTT. Its protein is CAWRTGGGYNSPLHF. The rearrangement links TRBV30 to TRBJ1-6, with 10 positions matching TRBD1. Unmatched junction bases numbered 3, after V lost 3 bases and J lost 4 bases. Germline loops: CDR1 GTSNPN, CDR2 SVGIG (reference sequence). The CDR3 sequence is 15 residues long.

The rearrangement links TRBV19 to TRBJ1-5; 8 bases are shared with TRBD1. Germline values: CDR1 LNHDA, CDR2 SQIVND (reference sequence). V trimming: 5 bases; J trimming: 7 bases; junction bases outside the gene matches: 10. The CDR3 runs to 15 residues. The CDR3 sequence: CASSPGGVYSQPQHF. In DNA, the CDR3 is TGTGCCAGTAGTCCAGGGGGCGTTTACTCACAGCCCCAGCATTTT.

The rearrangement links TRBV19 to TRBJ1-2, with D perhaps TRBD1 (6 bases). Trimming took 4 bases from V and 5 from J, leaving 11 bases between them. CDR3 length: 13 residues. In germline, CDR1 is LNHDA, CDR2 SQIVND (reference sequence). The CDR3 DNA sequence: TGTGCCAGTAGTACAACAGGGCGGTATGGCTACACCTTC. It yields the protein CASSTTGRYGYTF.

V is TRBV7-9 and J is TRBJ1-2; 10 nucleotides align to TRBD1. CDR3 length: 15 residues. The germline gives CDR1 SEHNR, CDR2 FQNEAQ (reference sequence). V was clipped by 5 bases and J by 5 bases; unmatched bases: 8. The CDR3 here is CASSLRGTGEYGYTF. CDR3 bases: TGTGCCAGCAGCCTCCGCGGGACAGGGGAATATGGCTACACCTTC.

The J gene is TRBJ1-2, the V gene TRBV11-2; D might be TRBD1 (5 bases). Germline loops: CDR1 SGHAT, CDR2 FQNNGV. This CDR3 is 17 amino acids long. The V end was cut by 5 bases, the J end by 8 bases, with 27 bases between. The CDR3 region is CASSGNGRQERGWGYTF. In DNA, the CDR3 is TGTGCCAGCAGCGGTAATGGCAGGCAGGAAAGGGGATGGGGCTACACCTTC.

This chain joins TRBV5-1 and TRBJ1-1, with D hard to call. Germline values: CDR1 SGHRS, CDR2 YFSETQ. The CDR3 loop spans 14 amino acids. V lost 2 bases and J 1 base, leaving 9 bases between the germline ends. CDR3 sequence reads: CASSFQDRNTEAFF. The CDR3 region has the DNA TGCGCCAGCAGCTTCCAGGACCGGAACACTGAAGCTTTCTTT.

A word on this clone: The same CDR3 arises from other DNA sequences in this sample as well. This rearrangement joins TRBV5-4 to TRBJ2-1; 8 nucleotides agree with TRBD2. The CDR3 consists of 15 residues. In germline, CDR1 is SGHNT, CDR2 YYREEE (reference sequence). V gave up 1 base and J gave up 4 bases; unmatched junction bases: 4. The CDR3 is CASSLRLAGYNEQFF. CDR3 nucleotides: TGTGCCAGCAGCTTGCGGCTAGCGGGTTACAATGAGCAGTTCTTC.

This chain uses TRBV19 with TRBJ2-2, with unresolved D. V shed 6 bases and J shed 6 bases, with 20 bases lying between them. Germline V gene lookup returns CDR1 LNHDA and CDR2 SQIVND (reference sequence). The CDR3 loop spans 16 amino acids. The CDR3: CASRKASFRAPGELFF. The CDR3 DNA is TGTGCCAGTAGAAAAGCGTCTTTTAGGGCGCCCGGGGAGCTGTTTTTT.

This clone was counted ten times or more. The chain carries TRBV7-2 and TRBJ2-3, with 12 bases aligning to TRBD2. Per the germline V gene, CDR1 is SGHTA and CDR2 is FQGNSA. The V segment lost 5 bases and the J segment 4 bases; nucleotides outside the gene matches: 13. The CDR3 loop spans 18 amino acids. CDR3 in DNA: TGTGCCAGCAGCCCAAGGGGGAACCGACTAGCGGGAGCAGATACGCAGTATTTT. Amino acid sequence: CASSPRGNRLAGADTQYF.

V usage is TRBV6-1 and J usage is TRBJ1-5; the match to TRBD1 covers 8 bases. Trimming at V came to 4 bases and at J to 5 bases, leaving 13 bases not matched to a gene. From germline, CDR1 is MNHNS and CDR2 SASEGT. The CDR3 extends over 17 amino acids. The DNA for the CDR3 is TGTGCCAGCAGTGGAATCGACAGGGGCCCTCGCGATCAGCCCCAGCATTTT. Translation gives CASSGIDRGPRDQPQHF.

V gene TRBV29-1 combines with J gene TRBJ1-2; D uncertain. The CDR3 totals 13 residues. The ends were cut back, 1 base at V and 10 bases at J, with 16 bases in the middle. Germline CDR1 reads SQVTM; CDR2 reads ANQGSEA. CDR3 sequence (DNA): TGCAGCGTTGAAGCGGCACCTGGCGGTGTCTACACCTTC. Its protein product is CSVEAAPGGVYTF. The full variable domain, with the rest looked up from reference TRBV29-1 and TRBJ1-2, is SAVISQKPSRDICQRGTSLTIQCQVDSQVTMMFWYRQQPGQSLTLIATANQGSEATYESGFVIDKFPISRPNLTFSTLTVSNMSPEDSSIYLCSVEAAPGGVYTFGSGTRLTVV.

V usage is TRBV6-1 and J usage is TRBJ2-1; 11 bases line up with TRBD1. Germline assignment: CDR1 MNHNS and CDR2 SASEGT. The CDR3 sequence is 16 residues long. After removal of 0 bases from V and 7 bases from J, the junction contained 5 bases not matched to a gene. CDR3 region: CASSEALGQGGNEQFF. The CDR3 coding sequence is TGTGCCAGCAGTGAAGCCTTGGGACAGGGGGGTAATGAGCAGTTCTTC.

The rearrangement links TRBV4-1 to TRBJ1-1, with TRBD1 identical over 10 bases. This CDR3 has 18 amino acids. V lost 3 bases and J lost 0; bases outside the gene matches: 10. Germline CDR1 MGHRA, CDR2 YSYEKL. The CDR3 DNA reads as TGCGCCAGCAGCCATGGTGGACAGGGGGGCCCAGTGAACACTGAAGCTTTCTTT. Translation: CASSHGGQGGPVNTEAFF.

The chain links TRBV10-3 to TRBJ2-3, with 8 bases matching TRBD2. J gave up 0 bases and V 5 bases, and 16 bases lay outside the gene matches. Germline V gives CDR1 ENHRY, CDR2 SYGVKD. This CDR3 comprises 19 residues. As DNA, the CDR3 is TGTGCCATCAGTAAAGACTGGGGCGGGGGGAGTAGCAGCACAGATACGCAGTATTTT. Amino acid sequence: CAISKDWGGGSSSTDTQYF.

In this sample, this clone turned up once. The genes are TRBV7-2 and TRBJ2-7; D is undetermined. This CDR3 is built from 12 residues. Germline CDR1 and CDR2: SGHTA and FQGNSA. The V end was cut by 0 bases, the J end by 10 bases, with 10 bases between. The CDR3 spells CASSLAPGPQYF. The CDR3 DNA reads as TGTGCCAGCAGCTTAGCCCCCGGGCCCCAGTACTTC.

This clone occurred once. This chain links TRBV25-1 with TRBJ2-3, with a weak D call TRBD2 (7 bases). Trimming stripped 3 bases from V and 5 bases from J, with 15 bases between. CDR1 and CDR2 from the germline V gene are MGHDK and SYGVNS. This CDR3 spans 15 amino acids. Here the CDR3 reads CASSERGGAKDTQYF. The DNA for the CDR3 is TGTGCCAGCAGTGAGAGGGGGGGGGCCAAAGATACGCAGTATTTT.

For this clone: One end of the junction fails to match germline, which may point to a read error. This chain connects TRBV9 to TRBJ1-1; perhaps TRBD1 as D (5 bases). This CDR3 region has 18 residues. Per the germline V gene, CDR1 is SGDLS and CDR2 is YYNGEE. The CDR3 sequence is CASSPRITPGGLKTEAFF. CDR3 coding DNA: TGTGCCAGCAGCCCCCGGATAACACCGGGGGGGTTGAAGACTGAAGCTTTCTTT. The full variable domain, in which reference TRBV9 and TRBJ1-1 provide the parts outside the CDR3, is DSGVTQTPKHLITATGQRVTLRCSPRSGDLSVYWYQQSLDQGLQFLIQYYNGEERAKGNILERFSAQQFPDLHSELNLSSLELGDSALYFCASSPRITPGGLKTEAFFGQGTRLTVV.

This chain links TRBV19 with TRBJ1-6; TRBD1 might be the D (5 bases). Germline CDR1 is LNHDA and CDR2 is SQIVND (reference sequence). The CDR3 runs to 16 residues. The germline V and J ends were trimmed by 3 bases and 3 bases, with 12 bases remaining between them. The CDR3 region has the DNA TGTGCCAGTAGTATTGAGGCAGGGCGCTATAATTCACCCCTCCACTTT. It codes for CASSIEAGRYNSPLHF.

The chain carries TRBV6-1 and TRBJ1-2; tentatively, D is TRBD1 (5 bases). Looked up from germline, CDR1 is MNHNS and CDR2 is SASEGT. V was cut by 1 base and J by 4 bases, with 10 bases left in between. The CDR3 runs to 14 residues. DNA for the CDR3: TGTGCCAGCAGTGAAGTACAGGTCGGCTATGGCTACACCTTC. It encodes CASSEVQVGYGYTF.

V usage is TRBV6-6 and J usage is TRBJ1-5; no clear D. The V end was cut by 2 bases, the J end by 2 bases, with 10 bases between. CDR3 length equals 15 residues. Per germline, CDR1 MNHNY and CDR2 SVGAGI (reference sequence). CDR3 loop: CASSYDRPGNQPQHF. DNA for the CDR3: TGTGCCAGCAGTTACGATAGACCCGGCAATCAGCCCCAGCATTTT.